These 6 T cell receptor beta chains were sequenced from one sample in a study of identical twins. TCRdb redid the calling of the 5' RACE reads with MiXCR, one entry per CDR3 protein. Among around 480,000 distinct CDR3 sequences listed, 14% were seen once. The same specimen was also included in a second study, on yellow fever vaccine responses in identical twins.

Sequenced input: CD4+ T cells sorted from blood. The source is a woman under 30 in good health.

This clonotype was found a few times. The rearrangement joins TRBV12-3 or TRBV12-4 to TRBJ2-7; 7 positions match TRBD1. The CDR3 length is 15 residues. V was pared by 3 bases and J by 5 bases, with 10 bases of the junction left unmatched. As DNA, the CDR3 is TGTGCCAGCAGTTTTCCAGCAGGGGGTCGGGACGAGCAGTACTTC. Residues: CASSFPAGGRDEQYF.

This clonotype has just a few counts. This chain connects TRBV18 to TRBJ2-1, with no clear D. V was clipped by 6 bases and J by 0 bases, with 15 bases between them. The CDR3 is 16 amino acids. CDR1 is KGHSH, CDR2 LQKENI, per germline. DNA of the CDR3: TGTGCCAGCTCGCTCCGGCCACTTAGCTCCTACAATGAGCAGTTCTTC. This sequence encodes CASSLRPLSSYNEQFF.

This chain links TRBV6-1 with TRBJ2-3, with 7 nucleotides matching TRBD2. From germline, CDR1 is MNHNS and CDR2 SASEGT. The CDR3 extends over 15 amino acids. J lost 2 bases, V lost 5 bases, and 7 bases had no gene match. CDR3 residues: CASSTRAGLTDTQYF. CDR3 nucleotide sequence: TGTGCCAGCAGTACAAGAGCGGGACTCACAGATACGCAGTATTTT.

The chain combines TRBV6-2 or TRBV6-3 with TRBJ2-7; D gene ambiguous. Trimming removed 6 bases from V and 3 bases from J, with 12 bases in between. The CDR3 is 13 residues long. The V gene's germline CDR1 is MNHEY and CDR2 SVGEGT. The CDR3 bases are TGTGCCAGCAGCCTCGACCTGGACTACGAGCAGTACTTC. The encoded protein is CASSLDLDYEQYF.

The chain recombines TRBV6-1 with TRBJ2-7; 8 bases are shared with TRBD1. The J segment lost 1 base and the V segment lost 6 bases, leaving 8 bases of the junction unmatched. CDR3 size: 15 residues. The germline V gene encodes CDR1 MNHNS and CDR2 SASEGT. CDR3 in DNA: TGTGCCAGCAGACCTCACCGGGACAGGTCCTACGAGCAGTACTTC. This codes for CASRPHRDRSYEQYF.

The chain uses TRBV29-1 and TRBJ2-5; the match to TRBD1 covers 7 bases. The germline CDR1 and CDR2 sequences are SQVTM and ANQGSEA. After removal of 6 bases from V and 3 bases from J, the junction contained 13 bases not matched to a gene. This CDR3 is 15 amino acids long. The CDR3 spells CSVPGDGTAEETQYF. DNA for the CDR3: TGCAGCGTCCCAGGCGATGGGACAGCCGAAGAGACCCAGTACTTC.